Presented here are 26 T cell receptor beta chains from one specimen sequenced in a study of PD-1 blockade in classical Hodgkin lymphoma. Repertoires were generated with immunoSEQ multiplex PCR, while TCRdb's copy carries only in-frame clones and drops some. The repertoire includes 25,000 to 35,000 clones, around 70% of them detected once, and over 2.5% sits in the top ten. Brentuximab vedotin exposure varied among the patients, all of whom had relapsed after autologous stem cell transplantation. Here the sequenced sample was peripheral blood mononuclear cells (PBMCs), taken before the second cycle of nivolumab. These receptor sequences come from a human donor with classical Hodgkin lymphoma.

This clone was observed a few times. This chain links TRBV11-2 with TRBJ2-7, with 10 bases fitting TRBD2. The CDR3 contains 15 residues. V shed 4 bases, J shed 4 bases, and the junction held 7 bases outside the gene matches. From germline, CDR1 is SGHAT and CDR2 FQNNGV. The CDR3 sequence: CASSYSGGADYEQYF. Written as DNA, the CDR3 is TGTGCCAGCAGCTACAGCGGGGGGGCCGATTACGAGCAGTACTTC.

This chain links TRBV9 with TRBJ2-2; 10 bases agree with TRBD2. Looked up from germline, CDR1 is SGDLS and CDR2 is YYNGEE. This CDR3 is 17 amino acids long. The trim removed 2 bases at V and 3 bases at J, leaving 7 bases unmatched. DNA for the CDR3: TGTGCCAGCAGCGTCTCTAGCGGGGGCCTGGACACCGGGGAGCTGTTTTTT. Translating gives CASSVSSGGLDTGELFF.

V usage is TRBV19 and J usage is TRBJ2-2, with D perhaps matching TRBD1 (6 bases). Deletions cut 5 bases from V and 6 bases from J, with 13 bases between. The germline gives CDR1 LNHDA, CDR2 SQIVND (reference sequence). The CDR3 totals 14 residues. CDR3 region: CASSVQDSSGELFF. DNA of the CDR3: TGTGCCAGTAGTGTCCAGGACAGTTCCGGGGAGCTGTTTTTT.

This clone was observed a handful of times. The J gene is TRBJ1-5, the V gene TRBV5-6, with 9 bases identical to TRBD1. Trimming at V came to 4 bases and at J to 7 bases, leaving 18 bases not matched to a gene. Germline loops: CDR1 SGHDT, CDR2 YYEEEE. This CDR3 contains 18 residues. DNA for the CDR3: TGTGCCAGCAGCCTCCTCGAGGAGGACAGGGGACTTTTACAGCCCCAGCATTTT. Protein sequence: CASSLLEEDRGLLQPQHF. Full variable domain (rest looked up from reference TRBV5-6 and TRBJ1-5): DAGVTQSPTHLIKTRGQQVTLRCSPKSGHDTVSWYQQALGQGPQFIFQYYEEEERQRGNFPDRFSGHQFPNYSSELNVNALLLGDSALYLCASSLLEEDRGLLQPQHFGDGTRLSIL.

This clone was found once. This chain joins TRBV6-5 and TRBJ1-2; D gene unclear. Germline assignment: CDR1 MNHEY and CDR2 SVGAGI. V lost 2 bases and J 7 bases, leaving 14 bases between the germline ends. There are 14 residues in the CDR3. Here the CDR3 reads CASSYKATRFGYTF. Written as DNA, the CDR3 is TGTGCCAGCAGTTACAAGGCCACCCGATTTGGCTACACCTTC.

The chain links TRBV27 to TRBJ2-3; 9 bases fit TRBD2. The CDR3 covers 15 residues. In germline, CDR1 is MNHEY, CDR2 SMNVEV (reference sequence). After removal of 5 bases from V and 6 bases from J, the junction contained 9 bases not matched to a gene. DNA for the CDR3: TGTGCCAGCAGTCCCCTTCGCGGGGGGGAGGATACGCAGTATTTT. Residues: CASSPLRGGEDTQYF.

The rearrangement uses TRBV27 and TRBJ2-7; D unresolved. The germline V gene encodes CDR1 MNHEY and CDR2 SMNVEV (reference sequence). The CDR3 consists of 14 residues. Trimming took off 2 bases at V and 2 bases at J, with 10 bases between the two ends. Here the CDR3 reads CASSLAGPTYEQYF. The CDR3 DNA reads TGTGCCAGCAGTTTAGCCGGACCAACCTACGAGCAGTACTTC.

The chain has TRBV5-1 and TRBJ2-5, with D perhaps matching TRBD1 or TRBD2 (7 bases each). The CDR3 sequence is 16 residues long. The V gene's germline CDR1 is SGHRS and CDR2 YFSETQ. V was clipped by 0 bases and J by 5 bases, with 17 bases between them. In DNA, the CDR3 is TGCGCCAGCAGCTTGGTGCAGGGGGGGGGCCCCGAGACCCAGTACTTC. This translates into CASSLVQGGGPETQYF.

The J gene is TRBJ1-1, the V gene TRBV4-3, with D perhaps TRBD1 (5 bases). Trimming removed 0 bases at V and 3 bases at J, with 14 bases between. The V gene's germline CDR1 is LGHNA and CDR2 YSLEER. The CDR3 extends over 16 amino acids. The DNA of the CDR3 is TGCGCCAGCAGCCAAGATGGGGGTGTAGGGTACACTGAAGCTTTCTTT. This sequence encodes CASSQDGGVGYTEAFF.

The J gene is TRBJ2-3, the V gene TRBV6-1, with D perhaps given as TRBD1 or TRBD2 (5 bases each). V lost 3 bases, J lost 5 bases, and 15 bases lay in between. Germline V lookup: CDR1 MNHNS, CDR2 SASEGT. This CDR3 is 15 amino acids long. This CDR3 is CASSEYGTGLDTQYF. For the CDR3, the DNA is TGTGCCAGCAGTGAGTACGGGACCGGATTAGATACGCAGTATTTT.

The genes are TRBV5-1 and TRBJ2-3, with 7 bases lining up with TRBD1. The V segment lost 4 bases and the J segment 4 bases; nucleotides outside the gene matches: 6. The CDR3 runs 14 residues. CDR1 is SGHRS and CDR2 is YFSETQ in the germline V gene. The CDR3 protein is CASSAQQGADTQYF. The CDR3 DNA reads TGCGCCAGCAGCGCGCAGCAGGGGGCAGATACGCAGTATTTT.

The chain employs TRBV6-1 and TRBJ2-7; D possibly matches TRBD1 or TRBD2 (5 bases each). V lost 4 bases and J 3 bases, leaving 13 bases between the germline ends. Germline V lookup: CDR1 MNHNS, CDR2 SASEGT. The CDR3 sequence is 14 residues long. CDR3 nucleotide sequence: TGTGCCAGCAGTGTGGGGGTCTTCAACTACGAGCAGTACTTC. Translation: CASSVGVFNYEQYF.

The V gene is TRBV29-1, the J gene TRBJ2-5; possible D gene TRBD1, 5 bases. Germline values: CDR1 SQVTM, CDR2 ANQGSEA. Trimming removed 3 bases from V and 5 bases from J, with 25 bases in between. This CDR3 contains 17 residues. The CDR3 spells CSVEGSPGAGNWETQYF. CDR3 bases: TGCAGCGTTGAGGGGTCCCCTGGGGCAGGGAATTGGGAGACCCAGTACTTC.

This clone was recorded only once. This CDR3 reads CASSLSSWANSPLHF. The CDR3, as DNA: TGTGCCAGCAGCTTAAGTTCATGGGCTAATTCACCCCTCCACTTT. The V call is TRBV7-2, the J call TRBJ1-6, with D uncertain. The CDR3 runs 15 residues. The V end lost 2 bases, the J end lost 6 bases, and 11 bases lay between the germline ends. Germline CDR1 is SGHTA and CDR2 is FQGNSA.

In DNA, the CDR3 is TGTGCCAGCAACCTCCTCGGCGGGGGGAATGAGCAGTTCTTC. It translates to CASNLLGGGNEQFF. The chain has TRBV27 and TRBJ2-1; 8 nucleotides agree with TRBD2. V trimming: 7 bases; J trimming: 7 bases; junction bases outside the gene matches: 9. Germline lookup yields CDR1 MNHEY and CDR2 SMNVEV (reference sequence). CDR3 size: 14 residues.

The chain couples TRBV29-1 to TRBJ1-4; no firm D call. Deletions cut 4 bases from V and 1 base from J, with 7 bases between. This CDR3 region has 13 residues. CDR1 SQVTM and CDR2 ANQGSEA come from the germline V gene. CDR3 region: CSVVVGTNEKLFF. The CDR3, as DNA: TGCAGCGTTGTTGTAGGAACTAATGAAAAACTGTTTTTT.

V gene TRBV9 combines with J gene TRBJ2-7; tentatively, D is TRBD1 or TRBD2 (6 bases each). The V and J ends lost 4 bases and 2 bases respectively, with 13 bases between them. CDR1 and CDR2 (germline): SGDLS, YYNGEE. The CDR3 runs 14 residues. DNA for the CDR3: TGTGCCAGCAGCCCGAGGGGGGATGCCTACGAGCAGTACTTC. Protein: CASSPRGDAYEQYF.

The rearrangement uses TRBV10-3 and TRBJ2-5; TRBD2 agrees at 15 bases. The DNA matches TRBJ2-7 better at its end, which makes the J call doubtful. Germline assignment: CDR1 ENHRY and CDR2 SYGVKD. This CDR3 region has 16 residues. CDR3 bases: TGTGCCATCAGTGGACGGACTAGCGGGGGGGCGGACGAGCAGTACTTC. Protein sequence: CAISGRTSGGADEQYF.

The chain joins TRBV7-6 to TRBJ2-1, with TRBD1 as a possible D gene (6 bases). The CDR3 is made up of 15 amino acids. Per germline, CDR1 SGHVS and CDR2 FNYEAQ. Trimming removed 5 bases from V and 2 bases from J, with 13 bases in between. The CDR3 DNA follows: TGTGCCAGCAGCCCGGACAGCTCAACCTACAATGAGCAGTTCTTC. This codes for CASSPDSSTYNEQFF.

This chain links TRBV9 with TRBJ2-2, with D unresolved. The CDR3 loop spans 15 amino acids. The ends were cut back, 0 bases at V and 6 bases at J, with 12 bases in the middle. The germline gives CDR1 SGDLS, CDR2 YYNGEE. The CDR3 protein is CASSVARYLAGELFF. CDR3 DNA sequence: TGTGCCAGCAGCGTAGCCAGGTATCTAGCCGGGGAGCTGTTTTTT.

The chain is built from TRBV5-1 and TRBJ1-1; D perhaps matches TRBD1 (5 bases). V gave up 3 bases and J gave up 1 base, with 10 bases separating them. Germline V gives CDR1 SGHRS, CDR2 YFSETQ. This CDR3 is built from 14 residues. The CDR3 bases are TGCGCCAGCAGCTACCACAGGTGGAACACTGAAGCTTTCTTT. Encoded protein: CASSYHRWNTEAFF.

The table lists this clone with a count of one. The CDR3 reads CASSLRPGQGLQPQHF. The DNA of the CDR3 is TGTGCCAGCAGCTTACGTCCGGGACAGGGATTACAGCCCCAGCATTTT. This chain uses TRBV7-2 with TRBJ1-5; 9 positions match TRBD1. V lost 2 bases, J lost 7 bases, and 9 bases stayed unmatched. The CDR3 extends over 16 amino acids. Germline V lookup: CDR1 SGHTA, CDR2 FQGNSA.

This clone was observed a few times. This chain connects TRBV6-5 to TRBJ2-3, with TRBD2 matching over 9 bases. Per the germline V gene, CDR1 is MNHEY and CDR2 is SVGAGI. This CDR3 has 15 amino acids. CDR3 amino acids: CASAPAGGPGDTQYF. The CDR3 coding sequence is TGTGCTTCAGCCCCGGCGGGGGGGCCGGGGGATACGCAGTATTTT.

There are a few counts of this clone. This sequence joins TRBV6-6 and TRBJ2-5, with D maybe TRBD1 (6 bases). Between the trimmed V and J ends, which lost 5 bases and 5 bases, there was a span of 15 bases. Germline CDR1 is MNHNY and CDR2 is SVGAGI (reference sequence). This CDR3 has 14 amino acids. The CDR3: CASSLTGPAETQYF. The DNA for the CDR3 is TGTGCCAGCAGTCTCACAGGGCCGGCGGAGACCCAGTACTTC.

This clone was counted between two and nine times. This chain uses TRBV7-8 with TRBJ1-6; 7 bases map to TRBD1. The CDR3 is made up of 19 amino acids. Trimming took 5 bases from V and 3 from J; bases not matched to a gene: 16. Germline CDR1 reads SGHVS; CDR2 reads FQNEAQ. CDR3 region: CASSQLGGTDYGYNSPLHF. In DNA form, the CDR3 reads TGTGCCAGCAGCCAACTGGGGGGGACAGACTACGGCTATAATTCACCCCTCCACTTT.

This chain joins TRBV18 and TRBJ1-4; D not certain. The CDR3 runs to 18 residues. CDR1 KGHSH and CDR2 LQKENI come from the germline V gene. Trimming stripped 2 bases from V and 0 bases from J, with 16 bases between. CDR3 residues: CASSPVSTTLATNEKLFF. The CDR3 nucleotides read TGTGCCAGCTCACCAGTCTCCACCACACTTGCAACTAATGAAAAACTGTTTTTT. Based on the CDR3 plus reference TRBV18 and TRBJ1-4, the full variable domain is NAGVMQNPRHLVRRRGQEARLRCSPMKGHSHVYWYRQLPEEGLKFMVYLQKENIIDESGMPKERFSAEFPKEGPSILRIQQVVRGDSAAYFCASSPVSTTLATNEKLFFGSGTQLSVL.